The clone carrying this T cell receptor beta chain has more than one count but fewer than ten. Its specificity is not known. The record originates from a study of T-cell memory formation after mild COVID-19. Overall study results and limits: Those CD4+ clones that contracted were mainly in CM and EM (CD8+ ones in EMRA). The study detected some responding clones in pre-infection memory, suggesting cross-reactive memory joined.

5'RACE primed from the constant segment yielded TCR alpha and TCR beta cDNA libraries bearing sample barcodes and UMIs. Each CDR3 protein gets one entry after TCRdb re-called the 5' RACE reads with MiXCR. Among 550,000 to 650,000 distinct CDR3 sequences listed, 17% were seen once. The CDR3 totals 24 residues. CDR1 and CDR2 (germline): SGHDN, FVKESK. V lost 1 base to trimming and J lost 0 bases, with 37 bases between them. The rearrangement links TRBV14 to TRBJ2-7; a possible D gene is TRBD1 (5 bases). Sequenced input: PBMCs or a T cell subset sorted from them (not recorded which). The TCR originated in an adult woman who had mild COVID-19 (a few samples of this study predate the infection). Cell type and time point are not known. The CDR3 nucleotides are TGTGCCAGCAGCCAAGTAAGAGCAGCTTCCCCCTTTCGGACCCAAGGACACTCCTCCTACGAGCAGTACTTC. It yields the protein CASSQVRAASPFRTQGHSSYEQYF.